This T cell receptor beta chain came from a study of blood T cell repertoires in COVID-19. Study background: Sample material is recorded as cDNA or gDNA derived from T cells, B-cell-depleted T cells, or PBMCs.

Method: immunoSEQ multiplex PCR; TCRdb's copy keeps in-frame clones and lacks some. The data hold 250,000 to 350,000 clones, with around 90% observed a single time. The sample holds one count of this clone. Living in about two dozen US areas, the participants were between roughly 18 and 95 years of age. Cohort 3 recovery required two negative PCRs, clearance, or symptom resolution. The CDR3 spans 19 residues. Per the germline V gene, CDR1 is SGHAT and CDR2 is FQNNGV. V lost 0 bases, J lost 4 bases, and 13 bases stayed unmatched. The TCR sequence derives from a woman in her twenties or thirties who had recovered from COVID-19. J is TRBJ2-1 and V is TRBV11-2; TRBD2 aligns across 9 bases. The specimen sequenced was PBMCs or T cells enriched from blood (not recorded which). CDR3 residues: CASSLDGAGGRSYYNEQFF. The CDR3 nucleotides are TGTGCCAGCAGCTTAGATGGGGCGGGAGGGCGTTCTTATTACAATGAGCAGTTCTTC.